This T cell receptor beta chain was found in a study of T-cell reconstitution after alpha-beta-depleted transplantation in children (dated by TCRdb to the mid-2010s). For the study in its entirety: T-cell immune reconstitution after TCRalphabeta/CD19-depleted allogeneic hematopoietic cell transplantation in children was quantitatively tracked in the study by means of TCR repertoire profiling. Here is what the overall study found, with its caveats: Over the following months the frequencies of hyperexpanded clones went down, and after one year T-cell counts and TCRbeta diversity were mostly credited to newly produced T cells. The high TCRbeta diversity at day 60 in some patients was ascribed to recipient T cells and intrathymic progenitors that had survived conditioning. The apparently early recovery of alphabetaT-cell counts about two months after transplant reportedly depended on only several hundred rapidly expanded clones that came from non-depleted graft cells.

Receptor amplification or capture employed PCR. Sequencing took place on an Illumina HiSeq 2500. To normalize quantification of the TCRbeta repertoire, the TCR libraries were built with molecular barcoding that relied on unique molecular identifiers. TCRdb trimmed the raw reads at Q25, called clones with MiXCR and kept productive beta chains. When rows share a CDR3 protein, they turn into one entry using the most common DNA and genes. The sample table contains fewer than 550,000 distinct CDR3 sequences; only one count was recorded for approximately 10% of them. The ten biggest clones cover about 15% of the sample. Its CDR3 holds 15 amino acids, cysteine through valine. Just CDR3 DNA is preserved here, 45 bases in frame from base 1. CDR1 is given as KGHSH and CDR2 as LQKENI, both from the germline V gene. Trimming removed 3 bases from V and 5 bases from J, leaving 17 bases between the germline ends.

The treatment or condition label for this specimen denotes: allogeneic hematopoietic cell transplantation with graft depleted of TCRalphabeta T cells and CD19 B cells. The transplant recipients were children given TCRalphabeta/CD19-depleted allogeneic hematopoietic cell grafts. In this sample, this clonotype turned up a few times. Which antigen it targets is not known. Qualities for individual bases were not recorded, and no much larger clone is one base off. The chain employs TRBV18 and TRBJ2-7, with TRBD1 tentatively as D gene (5 bases match). The source material was PBMCs, mostly from graft donor cells, sampled 180 days after TCRalphabeta/CD19-depleted stem cell transplant. The sequence came from a female patient aged 2 to 10 who had a stem cell transplant for aplastic anemia, so the T cells may come from the graft donor. The CDR3 reads CASSPGATQGHEQYV. The nucleotide sequence is given as TGTGCCAGCTCACCTGGGGCGACGCAGGGCCACGAGCAGTACGTC.